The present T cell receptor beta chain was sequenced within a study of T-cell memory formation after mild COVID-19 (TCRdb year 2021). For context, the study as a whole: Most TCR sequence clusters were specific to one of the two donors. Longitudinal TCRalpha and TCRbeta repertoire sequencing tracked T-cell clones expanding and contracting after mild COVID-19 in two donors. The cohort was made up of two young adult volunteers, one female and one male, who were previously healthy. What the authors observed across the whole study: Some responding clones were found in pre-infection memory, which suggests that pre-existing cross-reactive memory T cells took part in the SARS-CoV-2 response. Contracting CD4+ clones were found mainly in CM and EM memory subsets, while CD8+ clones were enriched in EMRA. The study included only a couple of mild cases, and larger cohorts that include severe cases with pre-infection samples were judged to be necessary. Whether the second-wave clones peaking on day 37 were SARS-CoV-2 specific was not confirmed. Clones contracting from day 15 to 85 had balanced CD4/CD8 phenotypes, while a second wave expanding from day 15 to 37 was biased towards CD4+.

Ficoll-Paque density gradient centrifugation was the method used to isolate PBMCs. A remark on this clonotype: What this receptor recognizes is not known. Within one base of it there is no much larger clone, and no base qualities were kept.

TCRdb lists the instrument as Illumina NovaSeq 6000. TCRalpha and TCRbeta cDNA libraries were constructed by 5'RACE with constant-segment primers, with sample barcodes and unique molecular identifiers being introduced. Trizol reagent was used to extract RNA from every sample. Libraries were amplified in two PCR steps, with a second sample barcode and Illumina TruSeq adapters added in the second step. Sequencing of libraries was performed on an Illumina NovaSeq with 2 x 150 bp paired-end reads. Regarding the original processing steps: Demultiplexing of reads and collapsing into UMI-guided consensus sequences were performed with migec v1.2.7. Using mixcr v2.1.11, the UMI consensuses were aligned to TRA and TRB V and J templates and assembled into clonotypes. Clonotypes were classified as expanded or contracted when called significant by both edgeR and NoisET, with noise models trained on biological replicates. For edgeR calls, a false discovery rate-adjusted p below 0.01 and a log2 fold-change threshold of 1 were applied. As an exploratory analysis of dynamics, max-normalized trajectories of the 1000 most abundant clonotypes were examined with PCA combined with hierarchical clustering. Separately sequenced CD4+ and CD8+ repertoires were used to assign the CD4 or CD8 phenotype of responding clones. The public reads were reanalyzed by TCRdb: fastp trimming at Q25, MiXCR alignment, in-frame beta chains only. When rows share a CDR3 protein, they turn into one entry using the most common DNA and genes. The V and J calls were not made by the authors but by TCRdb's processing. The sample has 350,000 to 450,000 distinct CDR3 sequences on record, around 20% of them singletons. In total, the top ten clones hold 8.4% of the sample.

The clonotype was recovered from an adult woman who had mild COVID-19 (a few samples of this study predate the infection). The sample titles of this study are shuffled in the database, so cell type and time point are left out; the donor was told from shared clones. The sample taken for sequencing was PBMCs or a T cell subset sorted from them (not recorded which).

The CDR3 is CASSRRAGSVLSGELFF. The sequence in DNA is TGTGCCAGCAGCCGACGAGCAGGGTCAGTCCTCTCCGGGGAGCTGTTTTTT. The chain uses TRBV7-8 and TRBJ2-2; the D gene is perhaps TRBD1, on 5 matching bases. The CDR3 measures 17 amino acids from cysteine to phenylalanine. The read is trimmed to its CDR3 DNA, 51 bases read in frame from base 1. V loses 5 bases of germline sequence and J loses 6 bases, and the interval between the two ends is 22 bases. CDR1 and CDR2, per the germline V gene, are SGHVS and FQNEAQ.